This T cell receptor (beta chain) appears in the sequencing data of a study of cytomegalovirus exposure and HLA in healthy donors. Study context: The same platform was used for the 120 validation repertoires and the approximately 670 first-cohort repertoires, a later analysis reported.

Concerning this clone: Antigen specificity is unknown.

This CDR3 comprises 13 residues. From germline, CDR1 is MNHNS and CDR2 SASEGT. V was pared by 1 base and J by 10 bases, with 13 bases between. Using immunoSEQ multiplex PCR, the repertoire was profiled, and TCRdb retains in-frame clones only, with some absent. The sample shows around 60,000 clones, about 90% of them seen only once. Notes on the study in general: The study flagged some 170 TCR beta chains as cytomegalovirus-associated. Rare sequences made up most TCRs, while some public TCRs were found in many donors.

Separate from the approximately 600-subject first cohort was the approximately 130-subject validation cohort, to which the donors belonged. This sequence was found in a woman aged 18 to 35 in good health and CMV-seronegative. This chain connects TRBV6-1 to TRBJ1-1; D possibly corresponds to TRBD1 (5 bases). The sample taken for sequencing was PBMCs. CDR3 region: CASSEVAGGGAFF. DNA of the CDR3: TGTGCCAGCAGTGAAGTGGCGGGGGGGGGAGCTTTCTTT.